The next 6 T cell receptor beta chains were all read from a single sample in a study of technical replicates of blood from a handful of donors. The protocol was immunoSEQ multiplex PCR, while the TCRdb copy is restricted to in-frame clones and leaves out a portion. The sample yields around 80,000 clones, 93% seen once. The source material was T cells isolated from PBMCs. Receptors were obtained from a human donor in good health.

CDR3 DNA: TGTGTGGGGCGGGGGGCGACGGGCTACACCTTC. Protein: CVGRGATGYTF. The chain has TRBV28 and TRBJ1-2; TRBD1 is a possible D gene (6 bases). This CDR3 contains 11 residues. Germline-derived CDR1 and CDR2 are MDHEN and SYDVKM.

The CDR3 here is CASSTDRAGNTIYF. As DNA, the CDR3 is TGTGCCAGCAGCACAGACAGGGCTGGAAACACCATATATTTT. The chain couples TRBV6-6 to TRBJ1-3; 7 bases match TRBD1. The trim removed 6 bases at V and 2 bases at J, leaving 4 bases unmatched. There are 14 residues in the CDR3. Germline CDR1 and CDR2: MNHNY and SVGAGI (reference sequence).

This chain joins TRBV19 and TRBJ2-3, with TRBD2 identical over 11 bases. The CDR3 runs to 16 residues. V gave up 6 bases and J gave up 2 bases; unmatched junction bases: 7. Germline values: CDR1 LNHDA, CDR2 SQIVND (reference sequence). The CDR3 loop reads CASSSIAGGYTDTQYF. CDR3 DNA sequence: TGTGCCAGTAGCAGCATAGCGGGAGGGTACACAGATACGCAGTATTTT. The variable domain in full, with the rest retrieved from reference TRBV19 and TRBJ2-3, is DGGITQSPKYLFRKEGQNVTLSCEQNLNHDAMYWYRQDPGQGLRLIYYSQIVNDFQKGDIAEGYSVSREKKESFPLTVTSAQKNPTAFYLCASSSIAGGYTDTQYFGPGTRLTVL.

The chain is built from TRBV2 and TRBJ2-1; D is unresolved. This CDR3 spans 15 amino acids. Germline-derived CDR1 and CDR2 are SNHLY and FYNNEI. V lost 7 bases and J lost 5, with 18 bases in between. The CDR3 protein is CASKESLGRDNEQFF. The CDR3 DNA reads TGTGCCAGCAAGGAGTCTTTAGGCCGGGACAATGAGCAGTTCTTC.

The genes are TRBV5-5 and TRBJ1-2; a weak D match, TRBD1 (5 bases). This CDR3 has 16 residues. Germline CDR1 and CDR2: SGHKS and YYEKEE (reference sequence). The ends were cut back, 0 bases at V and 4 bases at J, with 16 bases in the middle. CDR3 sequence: CASSLGGPHQLYGYTF. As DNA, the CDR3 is TGTGCCAGCAGCTTGGGGGGCCCCCACCAACTCTATGGCTACACCTTC.

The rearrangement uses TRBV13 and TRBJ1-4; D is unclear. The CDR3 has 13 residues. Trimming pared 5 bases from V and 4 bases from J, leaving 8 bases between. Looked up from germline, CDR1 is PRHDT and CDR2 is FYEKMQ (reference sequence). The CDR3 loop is CASSPGGNEKLFF. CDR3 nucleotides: TGTGCCAGCAGCCCCGGTGGTAATGAAAAACTGTTTTTT.